The 5 T cell receptor beta chains listed next were all sequenced from one sample in a study of blood T cell repertoires in COVID-19. The repertoire was sequenced with immunoSEQ multiplex PCR; TCRdb's copy has only in-frame clones and lacks some. The sample has about 150,000 clones; around 84% are singletons. Sequencing was carried out using peripheral blood. The receptors were sampled from a woman aged 55 to 70 with COVID-19, enrolled during active disease.

The V call is TRBV6-6, the J call TRBJ2-7; 10 bases align to TRBD2. Germline lookup yields CDR1 MNHNY and CDR2 SVGAGI (reference sequence). The ends lost 0 bases at V and 5 bases at J; junction bases unmatched: 4. The CDR3 is 15 residues long. CDR3 DNA: TGTGCCAGCAGTTACTCGGCTAGCGGGAGCAACGAGCAGTACTTC. It translates to CASSYSASGSNEQYF.

The chain combines TRBV19 with TRBJ2-1; D perhaps matches TRBD1 (6 bases). Trimming took off 10 bases at V and 3 bases at J, with 10 bases between the two ends. The CDR3 totals 12 residues. CDR1 LNHDA and CDR2 SQIVND come from the germline V gene (reference sequence). The CDR3: CATEDSYNEQFF. CDR3 nucleotide sequence: TGTGCCACCGAGGACAGCTACAATGAGCAGTTCTTC.

The chain carries TRBV11-2 and TRBJ1-3; 7 nucleotides line up with TRBD1. This CDR3 is 16 amino acids long. With V trimmed by 5 bases and J by 0 bases, 7 bases remained unmatched. CDR1 and CDR2 (germline): SGHAT, FQNNGV. CDR3 bases: TGTGCCAGCAGCCGTGACAGGGCGAGCTCTGGAAACACCATATATTTT. This codes for CASSRDRASSGNTIYF.

The J gene is TRBJ2-5, the V gene TRBV6-6; a possible D gene is TRBD1 (5 bases). Germline CDR1 and CDR2: MNHNY and SVGAGI (reference sequence). The CDR3 has 15 amino acids. Trimming cost V 0 bases and J 7 bases, with 15 bases left between them. The DNA for the CDR3 is TGTGCCAGCAGTTACTCAGGGGTGTCGGTTGGGACCCAGTACTTC. As protein: CASSYSGVSVGTQYF.

The rearrangement uses TRBV18 and TRBJ2-1, with D possibly matching TRBD2 (5 bases). Germline V gene lookup returns CDR1 KGHSH and CDR2 LQKENI. Deletions cut 0 bases from V and 5 bases from J, with 5 bases between. There are 13 residues in the CDR3. In DNA form, the CDR3 reads TGTGCCAGCTCACCACCGGAGGACAATGAGCAGTTCTTC. Residues: CASSPPEDNEQFF.